This TCR beta chain was obtained from a study of vaccination effects on CD4 cells after COVID-19. Across the whole study: Two doses of BNT162b2 or mRNA-1273 vaccine were administered to participants. Findings and caveats of the study: The study enrolled few convalescent patients and sampled no early post-infection timepoints. Whether induced by infection or by vaccine, clones showed marked clonal contraction late after vaccination.

On this clone: Its target is not known.

Only in-frame clones appear in the TCRdb table, and some are missing; sequencing was by immunoSEQ multiplex PCR. The table has about 79,000 clones, about 70% seen once. Expansion of antigen-specific CD4+ T cells with viral peptide pools was carried out by the ViraFEST assay before sequencing. CD4+ T cells were isolated after roughly nine days of culture. Supplemented with approximately 10 IU/ml IL-2 and about 10 ug/ml peptides, 2 million to 2.5 million PBMC per well were kept in culture. Germline V gene sequence: CDR1 SGHKS, CDR2 YYEKEE (reference sequence). The V gene lost 2 bases and the J gene lost 5 bases, with 10 bases spanning the gap. This CDR3 is built from 13 residues.

The chain recombines TRBV5-5 with TRBJ1-1; no clear D. The source of this sequence is a human donor who received a COVID-19 vaccine. The sequencing here drew on CD4+ T cells from PBMCs cultured with HCoV-229E spike peptides, taken before COVID-19 vaccination. CDR3 region: CASSFSSQTEAFF. The CDR3 bases are TGTGCCAGCAGCTTTTCCAGTCAGACTGAAGCTTTCTTT.